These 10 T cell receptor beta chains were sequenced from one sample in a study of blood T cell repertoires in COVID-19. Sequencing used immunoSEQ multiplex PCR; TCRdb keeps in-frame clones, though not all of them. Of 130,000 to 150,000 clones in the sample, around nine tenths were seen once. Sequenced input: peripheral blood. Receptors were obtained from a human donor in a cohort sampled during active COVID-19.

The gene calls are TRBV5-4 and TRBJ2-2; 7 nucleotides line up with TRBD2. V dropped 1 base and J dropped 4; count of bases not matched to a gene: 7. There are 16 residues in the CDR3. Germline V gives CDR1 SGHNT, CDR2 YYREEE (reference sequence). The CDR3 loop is CASSLMRGSGTGELFF. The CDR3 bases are TGTGCCAGCAGCTTGATGCGGGGGTCAGGCACCGGGGAGCTGTTTTTT.

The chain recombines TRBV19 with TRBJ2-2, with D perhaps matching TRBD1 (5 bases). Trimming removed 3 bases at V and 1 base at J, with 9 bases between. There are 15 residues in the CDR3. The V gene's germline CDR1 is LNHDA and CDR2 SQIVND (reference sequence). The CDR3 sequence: CASSITGVNTGELFF. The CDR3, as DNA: TGTGCCAGTAGTATTACAGGAGTGAACACCGGGGAGCTGTTTTTT.

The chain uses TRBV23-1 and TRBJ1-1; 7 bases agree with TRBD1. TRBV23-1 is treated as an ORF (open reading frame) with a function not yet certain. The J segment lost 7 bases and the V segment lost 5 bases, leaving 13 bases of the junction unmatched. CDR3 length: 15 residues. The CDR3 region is CASSGRQTGIREAFF. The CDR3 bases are TGCGCCAGCAGTGGCCGCCAGACAGGGATCCGTGAAGCTTTCTTT.

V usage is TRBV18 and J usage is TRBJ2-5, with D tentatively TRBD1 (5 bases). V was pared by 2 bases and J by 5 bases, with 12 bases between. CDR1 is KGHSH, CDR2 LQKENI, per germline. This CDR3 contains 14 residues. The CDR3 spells CASSPNQGRETQYF. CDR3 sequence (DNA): TGTGCCAGCTCACCAAACCAGGGAAGGGAGACCCAGTACTTC. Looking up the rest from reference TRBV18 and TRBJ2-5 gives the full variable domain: NAGVMQNPRHLVRRRGQEARLRCSPMKGHSHVYWYRQLPEEGLKFMVYLQKENIIDESGMPKERFSAEFPKEGPSILRIQQVVRGDSAAYFCASSPNQGRETQYFGPGTRLLVL.

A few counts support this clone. The CDR3 nucleotides read TGCGCCAGCAGCCCCGCGCCCCCTAGCGGGGGGAGCTCCTACGAGCAGTACTTC. It translates to CASSPAPPSGGSSYEQYF. The rearrangement uses TRBV4-1 and TRBJ2-7, with 11 positions matching TRBD2. The J segment lost 0 bases and the V segment lost 4 bases, leaving 11 bases of the junction unmatched. CDR1 MGHRA and CDR2 YSYEKL come from the germline V gene. This CDR3 comprises 18 residues.

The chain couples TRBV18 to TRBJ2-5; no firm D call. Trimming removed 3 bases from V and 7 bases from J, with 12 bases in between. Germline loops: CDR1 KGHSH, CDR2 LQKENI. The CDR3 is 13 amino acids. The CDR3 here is CASSPPSIGTQYF. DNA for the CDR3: TGTGCCAGCTCACCCCCCTCAATCGGGACCCAGTACTTC. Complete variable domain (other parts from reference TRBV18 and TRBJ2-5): NAGVMQNPRHLVRRRGQEARLRCSPMKGHSHVYWYRQLPEEGLKFMVYLQKENIIDESGMPKERFSAEFPKEGPSILRIQQVVRGDSAAYFCASSPPSIGTQYFGPGTRLLVL.

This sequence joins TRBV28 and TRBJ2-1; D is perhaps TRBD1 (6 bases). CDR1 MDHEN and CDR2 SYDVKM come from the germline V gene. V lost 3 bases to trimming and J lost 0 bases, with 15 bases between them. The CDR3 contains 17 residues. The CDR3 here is CASSLTLGGNSYNEQFF. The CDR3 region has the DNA TGTGCCAGCAGTTTGACCCTAGGGGGAAACTCCTACAATGAGCAGTTCTTC.

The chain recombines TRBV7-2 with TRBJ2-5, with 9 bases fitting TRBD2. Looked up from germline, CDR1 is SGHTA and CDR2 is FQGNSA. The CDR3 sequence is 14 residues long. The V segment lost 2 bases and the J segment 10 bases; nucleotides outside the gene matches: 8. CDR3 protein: CASSLQAGGRGQYF. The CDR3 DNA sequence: TGTGCCAGCAGCTTACAAGCGGGGGGCCGGGGCCAGTACTTC.

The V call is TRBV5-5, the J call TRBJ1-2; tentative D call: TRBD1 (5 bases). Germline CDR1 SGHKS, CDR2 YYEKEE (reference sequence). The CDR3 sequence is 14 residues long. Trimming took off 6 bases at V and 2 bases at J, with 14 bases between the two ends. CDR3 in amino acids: CASTGVRQNYGYTF. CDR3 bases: TGTGCCAGCACGGGGGTCCGACAGAACTATGGCTACACCTTC.

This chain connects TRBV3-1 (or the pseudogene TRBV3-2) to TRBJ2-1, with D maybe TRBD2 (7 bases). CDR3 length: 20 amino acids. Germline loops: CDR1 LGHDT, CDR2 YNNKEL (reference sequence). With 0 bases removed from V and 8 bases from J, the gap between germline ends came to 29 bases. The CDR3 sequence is CASSQDPGGLDLPPLDEQFF. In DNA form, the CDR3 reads TGTGCCAGCAGCCAAGACCCGGGGGGCCTAGACTTACCCCCGCTCGATGAGCAGTTCTTC.